These 25 T cell receptor beta chains share one sample of origin, sequenced in a study of metastatic and nonmetastatic thyroid tumors. Each patient went into thyroid surgery without having received any treatment. With MiXCR, TCRdb called clones anew from the PCR reads. The table records fewer than 20,000 clones, about a fifth of them present only once. The sequenced sample was tumor tissue. These receptors all come from a female donor with papillary thyroid cancer or a benign thyroid nodule (not recorded which). Some clones in this sample may be carry-over from other donors' samples.

Note on this clone: At one boundary the junction diverges from the germline segment, which might be a read error. V gene TRBV7-2 combines with J gene TRBJ1-4; possibly TRBD1 for D (5 bases). The CDR3 totals 13 residues. Germline assignment: CDR1 SGHTA and CDR2 FQGNSA. The CDR3 coding sequence is TGTGTCAGCAACTCCGGACACCTTGAAAAACTGTTTTTT. The encoded protein is CVSNSGHLEKLFF.

The chain joins TRBV3-1 to TRBJ1-1, with D possibly being TRBD1 (6 bases). Between the trimmed V and J ends, which lost 4 bases and 0 bases, there was a span of 9 bases. The length of the CDR3 is 14 residues. Germline V gene sequence: CDR1 LGHDT, CDR2 YNNKEL (reference sequence). The CDR3 region is CASSLGQLNTEAFF. CDR3 bases: TGTGCCAGCAGCCTTGGACAGCTGAACACTGAAGCTTTCTTT.

This chain connects TRBV5-1 to TRBJ1-2, with a possible D match to TRBD1 (5 bases). There are 13 residues in the CDR3. Trimming took 4 bases from V and 12 from J, leaving 19 bases between them. Germline V gene lookup returns CDR1 SGHRS and CDR2 YFSETQ. Here the CDR3 DNA reads TGCGCCAGCAGCCCGGGGCGGGACGGAGTAAACACCTTC. Its translation: CASSPGRDGVNTF.

This clone came up many times. J is TRBJ1-1 and V is TRBV10-2; a weak D match, TRBD1 (6 bases). V lost 0 bases and J 7 bases, leaving 12 bases between the germline ends. Looked up from germline, CDR1 is WSHSY and CDR2 is SAAADI. This CDR3 has 14 amino acids. The CDR3: CASSESGGADEAFF. The CDR3 region has the DNA TGCGCCAGCAGTGAGTCAGGGGGGGCTGATGAAGCTTTCTTT.

This clone has a count of ten or more. The chain recombines TRBV24-1 with TRBJ2-3; 11 bases line up with TRBD1. The CDR3 runs 18 residues. Germline CDR1 is KGHDR and CDR2 is SFDVKD. After removal of 4 bases from V and 3 bases from J, the junction contained 11 bases not matched to a gene. The CDR3 region has the DNA TGTGCCACCAGTGACCCCGGGACAGGGGGTACGGGGACAGATACGCAGTATTTT. Amino acid sequence: CATSDPGTGGTGTDTQYF.

By share, this clone counts as medium-sized (0.01 to 0.1%). The DNA of the CDR3 is TGCAGTGCCCAGAAACAGGGGGTGGGGTACGAGCAGTACTTC. As protein: CSAQKQGVGYEQYF. The chain employs TRBV20-1 and TRBJ2-7; 8 bases map to TRBD1. With V trimmed by 6 bases and J by 4 bases, 11 bases remained unmatched. The CDR3 contains 14 residues. Germline CDR1 and CDR2: DFQATT and SNEGSKA (reference sequence).

This clone was recorded at least ten times. The genes are TRBV5-4 and TRBJ2-1; 9 nucleotides agree with TRBD2. Germline CDR1 reads SGHNT; CDR2 reads YYREEE (reference sequence). V gave up 4 bases and J gave up 4 bases; unmatched junction bases: 6. The CDR3 contains 15 residues. The CDR3 DNA reads as TGTGCCAGCAGCGAAGCGGGAGGATATTACAATGAGCAGTTCTTC. Protein sequence: CASSEAGGYYNEQFF. Together with reference TRBV5-4 and TRBJ2-1, the CDR3 gives the full variable domain: ETGVTQSPTHLIKTRGQQVTLRCSSQSGHNTVSWYQQALGQGPQFIFQYYREEENGRGNFPPRFSGLQFPNYSSELNVNALELDDSALYLCASSEAGGYYNEQFFGPGTRLTVL.

The V gene is TRBV4-2, the J gene TRBJ2-6, with D possibly matching TRBD1 (7 bases). The CDR3 covers 18 residues. CDR1 and CDR2 from the germline V gene are LGHNA and YNFKEQ. Trimming shortened V by 6 bases and J by 2 bases, and 20 bases separated the two germline ends. The CDR3 DNA is TGTGCCAGCAGGCCGGGGGACAGCCAACCTACTGGGGCCAACGTCCTGACTTTC. This encodes CASRPGDSQPTGANVLTF.

The chain is built from TRBV6-1 and TRBJ1-2; 9 bases are shared with TRBD1. CDR1 is MNHNS and CDR2 is SASEGT in the germline V gene. The CDR3 loop spans 14 amino acids. The V and J ends lost 3 bases and 7 bases, in that order; junction bases with no gene match: 6. The CDR3 nucleotides are TGTGCCAGCAGTGATAGGGACAGGGTCCCTGGCTACACCTTC. This translates into CASSDRDRVPGYTF.

This clone was seen only a few times. A much larger clone lies a single base off, so this may be a read error. This likely comes from a read error, as the CDR3 has no conserved phenylalanine or tryptophan at its end. The J gene is TRBJ1-1, the V gene TRBV18; 8 bases map to TRBD1. V lost 6 bases, J lost 1 base, and 4 bases stayed unmatched. The CDR3 sequence is 14 residues long. CDR1 and CDR2 (germline): KGHSH, LQKENI. CDR3 bases: TGTGCCAGCTCTTTTGACAGGGGGAACACTGAAGCTTTCCTT. Translated: CASSFDRGNTEAFL.

The chain is built from TRBV28 and TRBJ2-7; 8 bases line up with TRBD1. Germline values: CDR1 MDHEN, CDR2 SYDVKM. The CDR3 has 15 amino acids. V shed 5 bases, J shed 6 bases, and the junction held 12 bases outside the gene matches. The CDR3 protein is CASSGAGQGYSEQYF. CDR3 DNA sequence: TGTGCCAGCAGTGGCGCCGGACAGGGTTATAGCGAGCAGTACTTC.

There are many counts of this clone. The chain carries TRBV6-1 and TRBJ2-7, with D tentatively TRBD1 (5 bases). V was pared by 6 bases and J by 2 bases, with 11 bases between. This CDR3 is 13 amino acids long. The germline V gene encodes CDR1 MNHNS and CDR2 SASEGT. CDR3 region: CASREDTTYEQYF. The CDR3 bases are TGTGCCAGCAGAGAGGACACTACCTACGAGCAGTACTTC.

In its sample, this clone was seen a few times. The rearrangement joins TRBV20-1 to TRBJ2-2, with TRBD2 matching over 8 bases. This CDR3 spans 13 amino acids. Germline values: CDR1 DFQATT, CDR2 SNEGSKA (reference sequence). The V gene end was trimmed by 6 bases and the J gene end by 5 bases; junction bases not matched to a gene: 5. CDR3 loop: CSAPSGSTGELFF. The CDR3 nucleotides are TGCAGTGCCCCAAGCGGGAGTACCGGGGAGCTGTTTTTT.

The chain couples TRBV7-8 to TRBJ2-2; D call uncertain. The CDR3 spans 14 residues. V was trimmed by 6 bases and J by 2 bases, leaving 10 bases between them. The germline CDR1 and CDR2 sequences are SGHVS and FQNEAQ. The CDR3 protein is CASSPISNTGELFF. The CDR3, as DNA: TGTGCCAGCAGTCCCATAAGTAACACCGGGGAGCTGTTTTTT.

The CDR3, as DNA: TGTGCCAGCTCACCGGCGCAGGGATTACAGCCCCAGCATTTT. Its protein product is CASSPAQGLQPQHF. This sequence joins TRBV18 and TRBJ1-5, with a possible D match to TRBD1 (5 bases). The CDR3 sequence is 14 residues long. The germline gives CDR1 KGHSH, CDR2 LQKENI. V was trimmed by 3 bases and J by 7 bases, leaving 13 bases between them. Full variable domain (rest looked up from reference TRBV18 and TRBJ1-5): NAGVMQNPRHLVRRRGQEARLRCSPMKGHSHVYWYRQLPEEGLKFMVYLQKENIIDESGMPKERFSAEFPKEGPSILRIQQVVRGDSAAYFCASSPAQGLQPQHFGDGTRLSIL.

This clone occurred a few times. CDR3 sequence reads: CATSRAGRTYEQYF. For the CDR3, the DNA is TGTGCCACCAGCAGAGCCGGGCGGACCTACGAGCAGTACTTC. The chain carries TRBV15 and TRBJ2-7; D uncertain. Looked up from germline, CDR1 is LNHNV and CDR2 is YYDKDF (reference sequence). The V and J ends lost 1 base and 2 bases respectively, with 9 bases between them. This CDR3 has 14 amino acids. The whole variable domain, filled in from reference TRBV15 and TRBJ2-7, reads DAMVIQNPRYQVTQFGKPVTLSCSQTLNHNVMYWYQQKSSQAPKLLFHYYDKDFNNEADTPDNFQSRRPNTSFCFLDIRSPGLGDTAMYLCATSRAGRTYEQYFGPGTRLTVT.

This clone was found many times. V and J are TRBV6-1 and TRBJ2-7, with no clear D. Trimming removed 4 bases from V and 6 bases from J, with 7 bases in between. The CDR3 length is 11 residues. The germline V gene has CDR1 MNHNS and CDR2 SASEGT. The CDR3 sequence: CASSGWGEQYF. The DNA for the CDR3 is TGTGCCAGCAGTGGGTGGGGCGAGCAGTACTTC.

Only a few counts were recorded for this clone. The chain carries TRBV6-4 and TRBJ2-6; D is possibly TRBD1 (5 bases). V dropped 0 bases and J dropped 2 bases, with 5 bases sitting between them. In germline, CDR1 is MRHNA, CDR2 SNTAGT. The CDR3 has 15 residues. CDR3 sequence: CASSDSGAGANVLTF. CDR3 DNA: TGTGCCAGCAGTGACTCAGGGGCTGGGGCCAACGTCCTGACTTTC.

In this sample, this clone turned up a few times. The rearrangement joins TRBV27 to TRBJ2-3; tentatively, D is TRBD1 or TRBD2 (5 bases each). The V end lost 5 bases, the J end lost 10 bases, and 16 bases lay between the germline ends. In germline, CDR1 is MNHEY, CDR2 SMNVEV (reference sequence). This CDR3 has 13 amino acids. The CDR3 region has the DNA TGTGCCAGCAGTCCAGGGTGGGGGTATGCGCAGTATTTT. Protein sequence: CASSPGWGYAQYF.

This clone was picked up a small number of times. One base away lies a much larger clone, so this may be a sequencing read error. This CDR3 fails to terminate in the conserved phenylalanine or tryptophan, so it likely reflects a read error. This chain uses TRBV20-1 with TRBJ2-7; D possibly corresponds to TRBD1 (5 bases). Trimming pared 7 bases from V and 4 bases from J, leaving 14 bases between. The CDR3 has 12 amino acids. The V gene's germline CDR1 is DFQATT and CDR2 SNEGSKA (reference sequence). The CDR3 spells CSGQSEFYEQYL. The CDR3 nucleotides read TGCAGTGGACAGTCAGAATTTTACGAGCAGTACCTC.

There are many counts of this clone. This sequence joins TRBV3-1 and TRBJ1-1, with unresolved D. Germline V gene data show CDR1 as LGHDT and CDR2 as YNNKEL (reference sequence). The V end lost 8 bases, the J end lost 8 bases, and 12 bases lay between the germline ends. The CDR3 length is 11 residues. As DNA, the CDR3 is TGTGCCAGCTCAGGCAATCAAGAAGCTTTCTTT. It translates to CASSGNQEAFF.

Only a few counts were recorded for this clone. The rearrangement uses TRBV24-1 and TRBJ2-3; D remains ambiguous. Germline CDR1 reads KGHDR; CDR2 reads SFDVKD. The CDR3 length is 14 residues. Trimming shortened V by 9 bases and J by 3 bases, and 15 bases separated the two germline ends. CDR3 in amino acids: CATSQRSRTDTQYF. CDR3 nucleotide sequence: TGTGCCACCTCTCAAAGGAGCAGGACAGATACGCAGTATTTT.

This clone has just one count. This chain uses TRBV5-1 with TRBJ2-1, with D perhaps matching TRBD1 (5 bases). The germline V gene has CDR1 SGHRS and CDR2 YFSETQ. V gave up 0 bases and J gave up 5 bases, with 12 bases separating them. The CDR3 runs 15 residues. In DNA, the CDR3 is TGCGCCAGCAGCTTGGTTGGCAGGGAAGACAATGAGCAGTTCTTC. Translated: CASSLVGREDNEQFF.

V and J are TRBV6-1 and TRBJ1-2; TRBD1 might be the D (6 bases). This CDR3 contains 12 residues. V lost 4 bases, J lost 6 bases, and 9 bases lay in between. In germline, CDR1 is MNHNS, CDR2 SASEGT. The CDR3: CASSGRGHGYTF. The CDR3 nucleotides are TGTGCCAGCAGTGGTCGGGGGCATGGCTACACCTTC.

This clone was picked up a small number of times. A much bigger clone sits one base away, suggesting this may be a read error. This chain joins TRBV20-1 and TRBJ2-1, with 7 positions matching TRBD2. The germline V gene encodes CDR1 DFQATT and CDR2 SNEGSKA (reference sequence). The CDR3 is 16 amino acids. Trimming took 5 bases from V and 8 from J; bases not matched to a gene: 18. The CDR3 region is CSAYGTNGEIGHEQFF. CDR3 DNA sequence: TGCAGTGCTTACGGGACTAACGGGGAAATTGGCCATGAGCAGTTCTTC.